This T cell receptor beta chain was found in a study of blood T cell repertoires in COVID-19. Study in general: Samples representing acute and convalescent COVID-19 were sourced from the United States, Italy and Spain.

TCRdb's table, derived via immunoSEQ multiplex PCR, lists solely in-frame clones and lacks some. The data hold approximately 300,000 clones, with more than 80% observed a single time. Trimming at V came to 5 bases and at J to 0 bases, leaving 5 bases not matched to a gene. The CDR3 contains 16 residues. Germline-derived CDR1 and CDR2 are SEHNR and FQNEAQ (reference sequence). Material: peripheral blood. This receptor was taken from a woman aged 25 to 39 with COVID-19, enrolled during active disease. The chain is built from TRBV7-9 and TRBJ2-1, with 9 bases aligning to TRBD2. The CDR3 reads CASSDSGSLSYNEQFF. The CDR3 DNA reads TGTGCCAGCAGCGATAGCGGGAGCCTCTCCTACAATGAGCAGTTCTTC.